This T cell receptor beta chain was obtained from a study of T cells in Graves' hyperthyroidism and ophthalmopathy (dated by TCRdb to about 2019). Some background on the complete study: Peripheral blood samples were taken at initial diagnosis, before any treatment was given. Prospective prediction of ophthalmopathy was tested in an independent validation cohort consisting of some 19 hyperthyroidism patients and some 17 patients who later progressed to ophthalmopathy. TCR Vbeta CDR3 sequencing of approximately 140 peripheral blood samples (under 45 ophthalmopathy, roughly 72 hyperthyroidism and approximately 17 progressor patients) is reported in the paper. In addition, the study compared T-cell repertoires in thyroid tissue and in blood from over 5 Graves' hyperthyroidism patients. To identify distinguishing TCR V-J signatures, a discovery cohort of about a hundred patients was used, comprising 40 to 45 with Graves' ophthalmopathy and around 57 with stable Graves' hyperthyroidism. Following sampling, methimazole starting at 30 mg daily was given to hyperthyroidism patients, and high-dose intravenous methylprednisolone was given to ophthalmopathy patients. The 100 or so discovery patients were randomly split 7:3 into training and test sets. Study-level results and caveats: No statistical method was used to set the sample size in advance, and investigators knew the group allocation. In validation, progression to ophthalmopathy was predicted by the model with roughly 71% sensitivity and about 72% specificity, a median of approximately 6.5 months before onset. Most expanded thyroid clonotypes (frequency above 0.001) were also detected in blood, suggesting blood repertoires may reflect thyroid immune responses. A 13 V-J signature model separated ophthalmopathy from stable hyperthyroidism, with roughly 88% sensitivity and approximately 81% specificity in cross-validation and 80%/75% in testing.

This clonotype was seen ten or more times. What antigen it recognizes has not been identified. Base quality data are lacking; no much larger clone is found one base away. The CDR3 runs 16 amino acids, cysteine and phenylalanine included. The sequence is cut down to CDR3 DNA, 48 bases in frame from base 1. Per the germline V gene (reference sequence), LGHDT is the CDR1 and YNNKEL is the CDR2. Trimming removed 4 bases from V and 1 base from J; the gene matches leave 2 bases unexplained. TCR beta CDR3 regions were amplified from RNA transcripts. For the first round of RT-PCR on the TCR CDR3, the HTBI primer set was used together with the Qiagen OneStep RT-PCR kit. The libraries were constructed in a second round of multiplex PCR and then size-selected and purified. Paired-end sequencing of the libraries was performed with 100 bp reads on an Illumina HiSeq2000. In the authors' own workflow: SOAPnuke was used to process the raw data, with reads discarded if the reads contained adapters or uncalled bases, had a mean Phred below 15, or lacked an exact constant-primer or identifier match. High-quality paired reads were merged with COPE v1.2.5, and unique nucleotide sequences were defined as clonotypes. MiTCR v1.1 was used to align the clonotypes against IMGT TRBV, TRBD and TRBJ reference segments. Analysis was restricted to V-J combinations with a frequency above 0.0001, which covered roughly 99% of repertoires. A TCS score was defined as the ratio of F50 (clonal expansion) to E x V (chaos), with BLOSUM62-based TCRdist applied between CDR3 peptides within each V-J. Welch's t-statistics and random forest reduced roughly 530 V-J features to 13, which were used in a naive Bayes classifier (R e1071). The public reads were reanalyzed by TCRdb: fastp trimming at Q25, MiXCR alignment, in-frame beta chains only. Identical CDR3 proteins give one entry, which carries the most common genes and DNA. TCRdb's processing, not the authors', yielded these V and J calls. Counted in this sample were some 300,000 distinct CDR3 sequences; about an eighth of them appeared once. The top ten clonotypes cover about 8% of the sample.

The hyperthyroidism patients were between 18 and 65 years old and newly diagnosed, with a disease duration of less than 2 months. Patients with uncontrolled infections, other autoimmune diseases, pregnancy or lactation were excluded. Diagnoses relied on clinical symptoms, serum thyroxine and TRAb, thyroid ultrasound and orbital computed tomography. For progressor patients, blood was drawn at the first diagnosis of hyperthyroidism, before any ophthalmopathy symptoms had appeared. Ficoll-Paque density gradient centrifugation was used to isolate PBMCs from approximately 10 ml of fresh peripheral blood. Progressor patients were first diagnosed with Graves' hyperthyroidism and then developed ophthalmopathy during follow-up. Trizol reagent was used to extract total RNA, and RNA quality was then checked on an Agilent 2100 Bioanalyzer.

The sample comprised blood. The chain is made from TRBV3-1 and TRBJ2-1; 12 central bases correspond to TRBD2. The TCR sequence derives from a woman in her twenties or thirties with Graves' hyperthyroidism that later progressed to Graves' ophthalmopathy. The CDR3 protein is CASSLTSGRSYNEQFF. Here is the DNA: TGTGCCAGCAGCCTCACTAGCGGGAGGTCCTACAATGAGCAGTTCTTC.